These T cell receptor beta chains were read from a single sample in a study of cytomegalovirus exposure and HLA in healthy donors. Sequencing used immunoSEQ multiplex PCR; TCRdb keeps in-frame clones, though not all of them. The sample shows roughly 180,000 clones, over 70% of them seen only once. Input material: PBMCs. The source is a man aged 18 to 30 in good health and CMV-seronegative. The CDR3 runs from the conserved cysteine through the conserved F or W. The D gene is left open where the match is weak. Size is stated for part of the rows, as once, few or many counts, or as a class when the clone is expanded.

j_call clone_size d_call cdr3_length v_call cdr3_nt cdr3_aa
TRBJ1-2 - - 13 TRBV4-2 TGTGCCAGCAGCCCCTCCACGAGGGATGGCTACACCTTC CASSPSTRDGYTF
TRBJ1-3 - - 16 TRBV28 TGTGCCAGCGGAGGAGCAGGGGAGTCAGGTGGAAACACCATATATTTT CASGGAGESGGNTIYF
TRBJ2-1 few TRBD2 15 TRBV6-6 TGTGCCAGCAGTAAGGGGACTAGCGGGTTCAATGAGCAGTTCTTC CASSKGTSGFNEQFF
TRBJ1-6 - - 16 TRBV6-5 TGTGCCAGCAGTTACTCGAGTAAACCAGGGAATTCACCCCTCCACTTT CASSYSSKPGNSPLHF
TRBJ2-7 once - 17 TRBV7-2 TGTGCCAGCAGCCCCGACCCCAGGGGAGCGGTCACCTACGAGCAGTACTTC CASSPDPRGAVTYEQYF
TRBJ2-7 - - 13 TRBV7-8 TGTGCCAGCAGCTTAGGTGGAGGGCGCGAGCAGTACTTC CASSLGGGREQYF
TRBJ1-1 - TRBD1 11 TRBV10-3 TGTGCCATCAGTGAGGACAGGGTGGCTTTCTTT CAISEDRVAFF
TRBJ2-1 - - 15 TRBV6-1 TGTGCCAGCAGTGAAGCACCGGGACTCCTCCATGAGCAGTTCTTC CASSEAPGLLHEQFF
TRBJ2-7 - TRBD2 14 TRBV7-2 TGTGCCAGCAGCCCACTAGCGATAAACTACGAGCAGTACTTC CASSPLAINYEQYF
TRBJ2-2 - TRBD2 16 TRBV4-2 TGTGCCAGCAGCTCAATGGCGGGGGGGAACACCGGGGAGCTGTTTTTT CASSSMAGGNTGELFF
TRBJ2-1 - TRBD2 16 TRBV6-5 TGTGCCAGCAGTTTGGAGACTAGCGGGACCTACAATGAGCAGTTCTTC CASSLETSGTYNEQFF
TRBJ2-3 few TRBD2 14 TRBV6-1 TGTGCCAGCAGCGAGGGACTAGCGGCGTATACGCAGTATTTT CASSEGLAAYTQYF
TRBJ2-1 - TRBD2 15 TRBV11-3 TGTGCCAGCAGCCTAGCGGGAGAGGCCTACAATGAGCAGTTCTTC CASSLAGEAYNEQFF
TRBJ2-7 - - 14 TRBV11-3 TGTGCCAGCAGCTTACCAGCGGCTCCCTACGAGCAGTACTTC CASSLPAAPYEQYF
TRBJ2-7 - - 15 TRBV4-3 TGCGCCAGCAGCCAAGACGGGAGACGGTCCATCGAGCAGTACTTC CASSQDGRRSIEQYF
TRBJ2-5 - TRBD1 15 TRBV11-2 TGTGCCAGCAGCTCGTACAGGGGCCGGCAAGAGACCCAGTACTTC CASSSYRGRQETQYF
TRBJ1-3 few - 15 TRBV9 TGTGCCAGCAGCCCAAGTCTGAGCTCTGGAAACACCATATATTTT CASSPSLSSGNTIYF
TRBJ2-1 few - 14 TRBV4-2 TGTGCCAGCAGCCAGCTTAGGACTAACAATGAGCAGTTCTTC CASSQLRTNNEQFF
TRBJ2-1 - TRBD2 15 TRBV7-8 TGTGCCAGCAGCTTAGTCCCTAGCGGCTACAATGAGCAGTTCTTC CASSLVPSGYNEQFF
TRBJ2-3 - TRBD2 17 TRBV29-1 TGCAGCGTTGACGGGACTAGCGGGGGGGCTCGCACAGATACGCAGTATTTT CSVDGTSGGARTDTQYF
TRBJ1-2 - - 16 TRBV30 TGTGCCTGGAGACCTCGGGGGACCCAGGGCGCCCATGGCTACACCTTC CAWRPRGTQGAHGYTF
TRBJ2-7 - - 12 TRBV11-3 TGTGCCAGCAGCTCCCGACAGTACGAGCAGTACTTC CASSSRQYEQYF
TRBJ1-5 - - 12 TRBV28 TGTGCCAGCACAGCGAGCAATCAGCCCCAGCATTTT CASTASNQPQHF
TRBJ2-6 - - 16 TRBV14 TGTGCCAGCAGCCAAGTTTCAGGGTTCGTGGCCAACGTCCTGACTTTC CASSQVSGFVANVLTF
TRBJ2-5 - TRBD1 14 TRBV28 TGTGCCAGCAGTCTGCTTAGGGGGCGGGAGACCCAGTACTTC CASSLLRGRETQYF
TRBJ2-1 once - 17 TRBV5-1 TGCGCCAGCAACCCTTCGTGGGGGCAGAGGGCCTACAATGAGCAGTTCTTC CASNPSWGQRAYNEQFF
TRBJ2-7 - - 14 TRBV5-4 TGTGCCAGCAGCGGCGGGGCCGGGAACGACGAGCAGTACTTC CASSGGAGNDEQYF
TRBJ1-4 - - 13 TRBV30 TGTGCCTGGAGTGTTCAGGGATCGGCGCCACTGTTTTTT CAWSVQGSAPLFF
TRBJ2-7 - TRBD1 16 TRBV18 TGTGCCAGCTCACCGCTGGACAACCAGGGGGACTACGAGCAGTACTTC CASSPLDNQGDYEQYF
TRBJ2-7 few TRBD1 13 TRBV25-1 TGTGCCAGCAGTCCAGGGACAGGAGGAGAGCAGTACTTC CASSPGTGGEQYF
TRBJ2-1 - TRBD2 16 TRBV2 TGTGCCAGCAGGCCCCGGTTAGCGGGATACGTCAATGAGCAGTTCTTC CASRPRLAGYVNEQFF
TRBJ1-1 - - 19 TRBV19 TGTGCCAGTAGTATAGCCCCCCTCTTCGACAGCAAAATGAACACTGAAGCTTTCTTT CASSIAPLFDSKMNTEAFF
TRBJ1-1 medium-sized - 13 TRBV4-3 TGCGCCAGCGGCGTAGGGGGAACGCCTGAAGCTTTCTTT CASGVGGTPEAFF
TRBJ2-3 - TRBD2 15 TRBV2 TGTGCCAGCAGTGAGCCTAGCGGGCTCACAGATACGCAGTATTTT CASSEPSGLTDTQYF
TRBJ2-3 - TRBD1 16 TRBV4-1 TGCGCCAGCAGCCAGCCACAGGGGGCTGGCACAGATACGCAGTATTTT CASSQPQGAGTDTQYF
TRBJ2-1 - - 13 TRBV18 TGTGCCAGCTCACGAAGGACTACCCATGAGCAGTTCTTC CASSRRTTHEQFF
TRBJ2-1 - - 15 TRBV4-1 TGCGCCAGCAGCCAGGAGGGCCTAACCTACAATGAGCAGTTCTTC CASSQEGLTYNEQFF
TRBJ2-1 - - 12 TRBV11-3 TGTGCCAGCAGCCCATCCTACAATGAGCAGTTCTTC CASSPSYNEQFF
TRBJ2-1 - TRBD1 14 TRBV5-1 TGCGCCAGCACCCGGGACAGGGGACCCCAGGGCCGATTCTTC CASTRDRGPQGRFF
TRBJ1-1 - TRBD1 13 TRBV7-8 TGTGCCAGCAGCCGGACAGGGAACACTGAAGCTTTCTTT CASSRTGNTEAFF
TRBJ2-5 - - 13 TRBV2 TGTGCCAGCAGTGCCGGGTACCAAGAGACCCAGTACTTC CASSAGYQETQYF
TRBJ1-2 - TRBD1 17 TRBV18 TGTGCCAGCTCACGGGGGACAGTCGGAAACCATAACTATGGCTACACCTTC CASSRGTVGNHNYGYTF
TRBJ2-7 few TRBD2 15 TRBV25-1 TGTGCCAGCAGTGGGACTAGCGGGAGGGCCGAGATCCAGTACTTC CASSGTSGRAEIQYF
TRBJ1-2 - TRBD1 17 TRBV4-3 TGCGCCAGCAGCCAAGAGGACAGGGGGCGATTGGACTATGGCTACACCTTC CASSQEDRGRLDYGYTF
TRBJ2-2 - TRBD2 16 TRBV4-3 TGCGCCAGCAGCCCGTTAGCGGGGACCAACACCGGGGAGCTGTTTTTT CASSPLAGTNTGELFF
TRBJ2-1 - - 13 TRBV7-9 TGTGCCAGCAGCTTAGAGGGGATAAGTGAGCAGTTCTTC CASSLEGISEQFF
TRBJ1-2 - - 15 TRBV21-1 TGTGCCAGCAGCAAAGTCGCGGGCGCCTACTATGGCTACACCTTC CASSKVAGAYYGYTF
TRBJ2-5 - TRBD2 16 TRBV4-1 TGCGCCAGCAGCCAAGATATAGCGGGAGTAGGAGAGACCCAGTACTTC CASSQDIAGVGETQYF
TRBJ2-2 - - 13 TRBV27 TGTGCCAGCAGTTTCGCGAACACCGGGGAGCTGTTTTTT CASSFANTGELFF
TRBJ2-2 - - 14 TRBV2 TGTGCCAGCAGGGGTAGAACAGGGACCGGGGAGCTGTTTTTT CASRGRTGTGELFF